The entry that follows covers one TCR beta chain sequence. Investigators prepared the TCR beta libraries by applying iRepertoire HTBI primers and Arm-PCR of CDR3 regions. TCRdb fed the multiplex PCR reads into MiXCR, producing one record per CDR3 protein. This sample has about 420,000 distinct CDR3 sequences, with about a sixth found just once. This entry belongs to a study of regulatory T cells in long-lasting Graves disease. Time point here: newly diagnosed GD, antithyroid drugs for less than 3 months. RNA extracted from PBMCs served as the sequencing template. V dropped 6 bases and J dropped 0 bases, with 9 bases sitting between them. CDR3 length: 13 amino acids. The germline V gene encodes CDR1 SEHNR and CDR2 FQNEAQ (reference sequence). These data were also reused for a study on T cells in Graves' hyperthyroidism and ophthalmopathy.

This material consisted of peripheral blood mononuclear cells (PBMCs), taken at new diagnosis, from a patient treated with antithyroid drugs. The chain is built from TRBV7-9 and TRBJ2-7; D is unclear. The TCR was taken from a woman under 30 with Graves disease. Here the CDR3 DNA reads TGTGCCAGCAGTAGTGCGCCCTCCTACGAGCAGTACTTC. It codes for CASSSAPSYEQYF.